These 25 T cell receptor beta chains originate from one sample sequenced in a study of shared clonotypes between healthy human individuals. Libraries were prepared by immunoSEQ multiplex PCR; TCRdb keeps only in-frame clonotypes and omits some of them. Of about half a million clones in the sample, 78% are singletons; the top ten hold about 12%. Material for sequencing was PBMCs. The receptors derive from a woman aged 35 to 49 in good health. Some clones in this sample may be carry-over from other donors' samples.

The V and J genes are TRBV19 and TRBJ2-7; 8 nucleotides line up with TRBD1. The CDR3 loop spans 14 amino acids. Trimming at V came to 7 bases and at J to 5 bases, leaving 10 bases not matched to a gene. Germline CDR1 and CDR2: LNHDA and SQIVND (reference sequence). The CDR3 sequence is CASTPGQGLNEQYF. CDR3 in DNA: TGTGCCAGTACCCCCGGACAGGGTCTTAACGAGCAGTACTTC.

The rearrangement uses TRBV9 and TRBJ2-2; perhaps TRBD2 as D (5 bases). V shed 2 bases and J shed 1 base, with 9 bases lying between them. The germline gives CDR1 SGDLS, CDR2 YYNGEE. The CDR3 spans 15 residues. CDR3 loop: CASSVRGLNTGELFF. CDR3 DNA: TGTGCCAGCAGCGTCCGGGGATTGAACACCGGGGAGCTGTTTTTT.

This clone was observed a handful of times. The J gene is TRBJ2-4, the V gene TRBV19; 10 nucleotides match TRBD2. This CDR3 has 15 residues. V was pared by 4 bases and J by 6 bases, with 6 bases of the junction left unmatched. The germline gives CDR1 LNHDA, CDR2 SQIVND (reference sequence). CDR3 coding DNA: TGTGCCAGTAGTAAAAAGCGGGAGGGCGGAAACATTCAGTACTTC. This translates into CASSKKREGGNIQYF.

This chain uses TRBV28 with TRBJ2-7; maybe TRBD1 (5 bases). Germline V lookup: CDR1 MDHEN, CDR2 SYDVKM. The ends were cut back, 3 bases at V and 6 bases at J, with 18 bases in the middle. The CDR3 sequence is 15 residues long. The CDR3, as DNA: TGTGCCAGCAGTTTCAGGGATTCGTCCATCTCCGAGCAGTACTTC. This codes for CASSFRDSSISEQYF.

The gene calls are TRBV12-5 and TRBJ2-1; D is possibly TRBD2 (5 bases). This CDR3 spans 14 amino acids. CDR1 LGHNT and CDR2 FRNRAP come from the germline V gene. The V and J ends lost 6 bases and 7 bases respectively, with 16 bases between them. Here the CDR3 reads CASGTGLAINEQFF. CDR3 in DNA: TGTGCTAGTGGCACCGGGCTAGCAATTAATGAGCAGTTCTTC.

This clone appeared a few times. The rearrangement joins TRBV6-4 to TRBJ2-3; 7 nucleotides match TRBD2. V shed 2 bases and J 3 bases; nucleotides not matched to a gene: 8. The germline CDR1 and CDR2 sequences are MRHNA and SNTAGT. This CDR3 comprises 16 residues. The DNA of the CDR3 is TGTGCCAGCAGTGACGACGTGGGAGGGCCGACAGATACGCAGTATTTT. Translation gives CASSDDVGGPTDTQYF.

V is TRBV11-2 and J is TRBJ2-7; TRBD2 aligns across 7 bases. The CDR3 sequence is 14 residues long. V was clipped by 6 bases and J by 3 bases; unmatched bases: 8. The V gene's germline CDR1 is SGHAT and CDR2 FQNNGV. The CDR3 here is CASRGGGSDYEQYF. As DNA, the CDR3 is TGTGCCAGCAGGGGGGGAGGGAGCGACTACGAGCAGTACTTC.

The chain joins TRBV28 to TRBJ1-2, with 7 bases matching TRBD1. Germline V CDR1 and CDR2: MDHEN, SYDVKM. With V trimmed by 6 bases and J by 7 bases, 17 bases remained unmatched. This CDR3 spans 16 amino acids. CDR3 bases: TGTGCCAGCAGACTAGTGGGACAGAGGAGGGATAGTGGCTACACCTTC. It codes for CASRLVGQRRDSGYTF.

The rearrangement links TRBV5-1 to TRBJ2-1; 8 bases fit TRBD2. The CDR3 is 13 residues long. Germline V gives CDR1 SGHRS, CDR2 YFSETQ. V shed 2 bases and J 8 bases; nucleotides not matched to a gene: 3. The CDR3 loop reads CASSFAGGDEQFF. The CDR3 DNA is TGCGCCAGCAGCTTTGCGGGAGGTGATGAGCAGTTCTTC.

J is TRBJ2-5 and V is TRBV4-3, with a possible D match to TRBD1 (6 bases). There are 14 residues in the CDR3. Germline CDR1 is LGHNA and CDR2 is YSLEER. Trimming took off 3 bases at V and 5 bases at J, with 13 bases between the two ends. CDR3: CASSQGAHGETQYF. The CDR3 region has the DNA TGCGCCAGCAGCCAGGGGGCCCACGGGGAGACCCAGTACTTC.

With regard to this clone: This may be a read error, as it is one base from a much larger clone. CDR3 in DNA: TGTGCCAGCAGCTGGGGACAGGGGAACACTGAAGCTTTCTTT. This encodes CASSWGQGNTEAFF. The V call is TRBV7-9, the J call TRBJ1-1; 9 positions agree with TRBD1. The ends lost 4 bases at V and 1 base at J; junction bases unmatched: 1. CDR1 and CDR2 (germline): SEHNR, FQNEAQ (reference sequence). The CDR3 has 14 amino acids.

The gene calls are TRBV29-1 and TRBJ2-1; TRBD2 is a possible D gene (7 bases). Germline CDR1 and CDR2: SQVTM and ANQGSEA. This CDR3 spans 15 amino acids. V lost 3 bases to trimming and J lost 0 bases, with 12 bases between them. CDR3 loop: CSVEGGTSSYNEQFF. The CDR3 nucleotides are TGCAGCGTTGAGGGAGGGACAAGCTCCTACAATGAGCAGTTCTTC.

Concerning this clone: A far more abundant clone sits one base away, making this likely a read error. V usage is TRBV30 and J usage is TRBJ1-2; D not resolved. Germline V gene sequence: CDR1 GTSNPN, CDR2 SVGIG (reference sequence). CDR3 length: 14 amino acids. The CDR3: CAWSVGPSFYGCTF. The CDR3 DNA sequence: TGTGCCTGGAGTGTCGGGCCTTCCTTCTATGGCTGCACCTTC.

This sequence joins TRBV11-1 and TRBJ2-5; either TRBD1 or TRBD2 may supply D (5 bases each). Trimming took 1 base from V and 1 from J, leaving 13 bases between them. The CDR3 loop spans 16 amino acids. The germline V gene has CDR1 SGHAT and CDR2 FQDESV (reference sequence). CDR3 in amino acids: CASSLGTGLIQETQYF. In nucleotides, the CDR3 is TGTGCCAGCAGCTTAGGGACGGGGCTGATCCAAGAGACCCAGTACTTC. The variable domain in full, with the rest retrieved from reference TRBV11-1 and TRBJ2-5, is EAEVAQSPRYKITEKSQAVAFWCDPISGHATLYWYRQILGQGPELLVQFQDESVVDDSQLPKDRFSAERLKGVDSTLKIQPAELGDSAMYLCASSLGTGLIQETQYFGPGTRLLVL.

The chain is built from TRBV30 and TRBJ2-1; possibly TRBD1 or TRBD2 for D (6 bases each). Looked up from germline, CDR1 is GTSNPN and CDR2 is SVGIG (reference sequence). The V end lost 0 bases, the J end lost 5 bases, and 17 bases lay between the germline ends. The CDR3 contains 16 residues. The CDR3 loop reads CAWSVQGWTTDNEQFF. The CDR3 nucleotides are TGTGCCTGGAGTGTACAGGGTTGGACTACAGACAATGAGCAGTTCTTC. The full variable domain, completed using reference TRBV30 and TRBJ2-1, is SQTIHQWPATLVQPVGSPLSLECTVEGTSNPNLYWYRQAAGRGLQLLFYSVGIGQISSEVPQNLSASRPQDRQFILSSKKLLLSDSGFYLCAWSVQGWTTDNEQFFGPGTRLTVL.

The chain recombines TRBV5-1 with TRBJ1-1; D is undetermined. Germline V lookup: CDR1 SGHRS, CDR2 YFSETQ. CDR3 length: 15 amino acids. V lost 0 bases to trimming and J lost 4 bases, with 13 bases between them. The chain's CDR3 is CASSLGPTRGTEAFF. The CDR3 nucleotides read TGCGCCAGCAGCTTGGGTCCTACACGGGGCACTGAAGCTTTCTTT.

As for this clone: The same CDR3 arises from other DNA sequences in this sample as well. The CDR3 DNA sequence: TGTGCCAGCTCACCCCAGACAGCTAACCAAGAGACCCAGTACTTC. Its protein product is CASSPQTANQETQYF. The chain carries TRBV18 and TRBJ2-5, with a weak D call TRBD1 (5 bases). Germline loops: CDR1 KGHSH, CDR2 LQKENI. CDR3 size: 15 residues. V was trimmed by 3 bases and J by 0 bases, leaving 11 bases between them.

V is TRBV19 and J is TRBJ2-3; D might be TRBD2 (5 bases). The CDR3 length is 14 residues. Trimming cost V 7 bases and J 2 bases, with 13 bases left between them. CDR1 and CDR2 from the germline V gene are LNHDA and SQIVND (reference sequence). CDR3: CASTVPGFTDTQYF. CDR3 coding DNA: TGTGCCAGTACCGTTCCGGGGTTCACAGATACGCAGTATTTT.

This clone was counted a few times. CDR3 sequence (DNA): TGTGCCAGCAGTGTGGAGGGGAGAGGTGGCTACACCTTC. It translates to CASSVEGRGGYTF. The chain uses TRBV6-1 and TRBJ1-2; D is possibly TRBD1 (5 bases). CDR3 length: 13 residues. The V gene lost 4 bases and the J gene lost 7 bases, with 13 bases spanning the gap. From germline, CDR1 is MNHNS and CDR2 SASEGT.

V gene TRBV5-1 combines with J gene TRBJ2-3; D uncertain. The CDR3 is 14 residues long. The V and J ends lost 0 bases and 0 bases respectively, with 5 bases between them. Germline V lookup: CDR1 SGHRS, CDR2 YFSETQ. In DNA, the CDR3 is TGCGCCAGCAGCTTGGATCAGAGCACAGATACGCAGTATTTT. Translating gives CASSLDQSTDTQYF.

The chain employs TRBV19 and TRBJ1-1; D gene ambiguous. The V end lost 7 bases, the J end lost 4 bases, and 13 bases lay between the germline ends. The CDR3 is made up of 13 amino acids. CDR1 LNHDA and CDR2 SQIVND come from the germline V gene (reference sequence). CDR3 in amino acids: CASIMSYGTEAFF. Here the CDR3 DNA reads TGTGCCAGTATAATGTCGTACGGCACTGAAGCTTTCTTT.

As concerns this clone: With a much larger clone just one base away, this may be a read error. The same CDR3 arises from other DNA sequences in this sample as well. The chain links TRBV12-5 to TRBJ2-3, with 7 bases identical to TRBD2. CDR3 size: 22 residues. CDR1 and CDR2 from the germline V gene are LGHNT and FRNRAP. The CDR3 bases are TGTGCTAGCGGTTTCACCTCAGCAATTCGTCTACGGGAGGTCTATGACACAGATACGCAGTATTTT. Amino acids: CASGFTSAIRLREVYDTDTQYF.

CDR3 protein: CSAFLQETQYF. The CDR3 DNA is TGCAGTGCTTTTCTTCAAGAGACCCAGTACTTC. The V and J genes are TRBV20-1 and TRBJ2-5, with no clear D. Trimming stripped 5 bases from V and 2 bases from J, with 6 bases between. The length of the CDR3 is 11 residues. The V gene's germline CDR1 is DFQATT and CDR2 SNEGSKA (reference sequence).

The chain employs TRBV27 and TRBJ1-5; D remains ambiguous. Deletions cut 6 bases from V and 4 bases from J, with 10 bases between. This CDR3 has 13 amino acids. Germline loops: CDR1 MNHEY, CDR2 SMNVEV (reference sequence). Written as DNA, the CDR3 is TGTGCCAGCAGCGTGTATGGAAATCAGCCCCAGCATTTT. Amino acids: CASSVYGNQPQHF.

V is TRBV11-3 and J is TRBJ2-3; TRBD2 agrees at 14 bases. Germline CDR1 SGHNT, CDR2 YENEEA. The CDR3 is made up of 16 amino acids. The J segment lost 3 bases and the V segment lost 4 bases, leaving 3 bases of the junction unmatched. The CDR3 nucleotides are TGTGCCAGCAGCTCAGGACTAGCGGGAGGAACAGATACGCAGTATTTT. Its translation is CASSSGLAGGTDTQYF.